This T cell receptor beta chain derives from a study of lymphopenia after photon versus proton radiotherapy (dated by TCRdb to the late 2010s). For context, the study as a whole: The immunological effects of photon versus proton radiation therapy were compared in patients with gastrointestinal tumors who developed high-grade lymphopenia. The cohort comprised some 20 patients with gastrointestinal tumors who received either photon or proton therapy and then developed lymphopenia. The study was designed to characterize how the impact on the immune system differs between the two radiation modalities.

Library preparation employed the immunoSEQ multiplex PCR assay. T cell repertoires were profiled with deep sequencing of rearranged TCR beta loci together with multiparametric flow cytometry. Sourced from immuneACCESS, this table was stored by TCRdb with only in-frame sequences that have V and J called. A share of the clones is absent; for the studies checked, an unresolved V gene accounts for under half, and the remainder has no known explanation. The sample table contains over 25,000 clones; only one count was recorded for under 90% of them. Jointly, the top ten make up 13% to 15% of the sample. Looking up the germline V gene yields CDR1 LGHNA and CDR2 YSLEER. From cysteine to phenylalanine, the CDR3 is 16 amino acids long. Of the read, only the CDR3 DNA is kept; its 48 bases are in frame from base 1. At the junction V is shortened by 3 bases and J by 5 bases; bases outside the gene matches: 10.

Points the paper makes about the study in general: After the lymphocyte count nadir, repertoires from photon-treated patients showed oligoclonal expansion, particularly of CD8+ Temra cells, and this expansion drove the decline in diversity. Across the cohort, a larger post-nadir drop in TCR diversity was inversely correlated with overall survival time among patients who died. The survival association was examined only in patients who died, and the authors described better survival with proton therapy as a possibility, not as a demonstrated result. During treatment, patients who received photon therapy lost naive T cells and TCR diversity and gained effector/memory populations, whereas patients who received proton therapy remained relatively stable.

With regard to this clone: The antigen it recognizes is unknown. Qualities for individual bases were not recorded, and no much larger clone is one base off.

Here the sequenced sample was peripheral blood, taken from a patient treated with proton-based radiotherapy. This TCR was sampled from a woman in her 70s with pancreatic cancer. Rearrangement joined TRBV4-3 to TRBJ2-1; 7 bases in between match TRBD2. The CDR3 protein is CASSQGGVGGNNEQFF. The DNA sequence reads TGCGCCAGCAGCCAGGGGGGGGTGGGCGGTAACAATGAGCAGTTCTTC.